The 31 T cell receptor beta chains below were found in one sample sequenced in a study of cytomegalovirus exposure and HLA in healthy donors. Produced via immunoSEQ multiplex PCR; TCRdb's table is partial and in-frame only. The data contain 200,000 to 250,000 clones, roughly 83% of them singletons. Sequenced input: PBMCs. These receptors were obtained from a woman between 18 and 30 years old in good health and CMV-seronegative.

The chain carries TRBV28 and TRBJ2-2, with a tentative D call TRBD2 (5 bases). The V gene lost 5 bases and the J gene lost 0 bases, with 16 bases spanning the gap. CDR1 is MDHEN, CDR2 SYDVKM, per germline. The CDR3 consists of 17 residues. The CDR3 DNA reads as TGTGCCAGCAGTAGAGAAGACGGGAAGACGAACACCGGGGAGCTGTTTTTT. It translates to CASSREDGKTNTGELFF.

This chain links TRBV19 with TRBJ1-2; D is possibly TRBD1 (6 bases). Germline V gene data show CDR1 as LNHDA and CDR2 as SQIVND (reference sequence). The CDR3 spans 15 residues. Deletions cut 9 bases from V and 2 bases from J, with 19 bases between. In DNA form, the CDR3 reads TGTGCCAGCGTAGACTGGGGGCAGCGAAACTATGGCTACACCTTC. Translating it yields CASVDWGQRNYGYTF. The full variable domain, in which reference TRBV19 and TRBJ1-2 provide the parts outside the CDR3, is DGGITQSPKYLFRKEGQNVTLSCEQNLNHDAMYWYRQDPGQGLRLIYYSQIVNDFQKGDIAEGYSVSREKKESFPLTVTSAQKNPTAFYLCASVDWGQRNYGYTFGSGTRLTVV.

CDR3 nucleotide sequence: TGTGCCAGCAGTGATGGGGCAGATACGCAGTATTTT. Translated, it gives CASSDGADTQYF. The chain employs TRBV28 and TRBJ2-3; D unclear. V lost 5 bases, J lost 4 bases, and 7 bases lay in between. The germline V gene has CDR1 MDHEN and CDR2 SYDVKM. This CDR3 is built from 12 residues.

The chain uses TRBV4-2 and TRBJ2-5, with 8 bases matching TRBD2. The trim removed 0 bases at V and 5 bases at J, leaving 8 bases unmatched. Looked up from germline, CDR1 is LGHNA and CDR2 is YNFKEQ. The CDR3 contains 16 residues. The CDR3 DNA sequence: TGTGCCAGCAGCCAAGATCAGGTCGGCGGGAGGGAGACCCAGTACTTC. It translates to CASSQDQVGGRETQYF.

This sequence joins TRBV9 and TRBJ1-1; 8 bases align to TRBD1. This CDR3 region has 17 residues. Germline V CDR1 and CDR2: SGDLS, YYNGEE. J gave up 4 bases and V 4 bases, and 15 bases lay outside the gene matches. The CDR3 coding sequence is TGTGCCAGCAGCACTCCTCGGGACTCACAGGGGGGCACTGAAGCTTTCTTT. Translated: CASSTPRDSQGGTEAFF.

The chain recombines TRBV29-1 with TRBJ1-2, with D uncertain. The CDR3 spans 13 residues. Trimming pared 3 bases from V and 2 bases from J, leaving 10 bases between. Germline lookup yields CDR1 SQVTM and CDR2 ANQGSEA. CDR3 sequence: CSVDILQNYGYTF. Written as DNA, the CDR3 is TGCAGCGTTGATATCTTACAGAACTATGGCTACACCTTC. The full variable domain, its missing parts supplied by reference TRBV29-1 and TRBJ1-2, is SAVISQKPSRDICQRGTSLTIQCQVDSQVTMMFWYRQQPGQSLTLIATANQGSEATYESGFVIDKFPISRPNLTFSTLTVSNMSPEDSSIYLCSVDILQNYGYTFGSGTRLTVV.

The chain is built from TRBV5-1 and TRBJ2-5; 14 bases map to TRBD2. The V gene's germline CDR1 is SGHRS and CDR2 YFSETQ. The V segment lost 4 bases and the J segment 5 bases; nucleotides outside the gene matches: 10. The CDR3 sequence is 17 residues long. CDR3 amino acids: CASSLGTSGGPRETQYF. The CDR3 bases are TGCGCCAGCAGCCTGGGGACTAGCGGGGGCCCCAGGGAGACCCAGTACTTC.

A few counts support this clone. The CDR3 region is CASSWSVTEAFF. The CDR3 bases are TGTGCCAGCAGTTGGAGCGTCACTGAAGCTTTCTTT. The chain carries TRBV5-8 and TRBJ1-1; D is ambiguous. The CDR3 is 12 residues long. Per germline, CDR1 SGHTS and CDR2 YDEGEE. The germline V and J ends were trimmed by 5 bases and 4 bases, with 9 bases remaining between them.

The gene calls are TRBV27 and TRBJ2-5; TRBD2 matches at 7 bases. Germline V gene lookup returns CDR1 MNHEY and CDR2 SMNVEV (reference sequence). V dropped 5 bases and J dropped 3; count of bases not matched to a gene: 12. The length of the CDR3 is 16 residues. The CDR3 region has the DNA TGTGCCAGCAGTCCACGGCCTGGGACTATAGAAGAGACCCAGTACTTC. This codes for CASSPRPGTIEETQYF.

The gene calls are TRBV6-1 and TRBJ2-7; no clear D gene. The CDR3 loop spans 13 amino acids. From germline, CDR1 is MNHNS and CDR2 SASEGT. V was shortened by 6 bases and J by 2 bases, with 11 bases between the two germline ends. The CDR3 region is CASRAGPTYEQYF. DNA for the CDR3: TGTGCCAGCAGAGCTGGGCCGACCTACGAGCAGTACTTC.

V and J are TRBV30 and TRBJ2-7; D is possibly TRBD1 (6 bases). CDR3 size: 13 residues. With 4 bases removed from V and 2 bases from J, the gap between germline ends came to 12 bases. Germline V CDR1 and CDR2: GTSNPN, SVGIG (reference sequence). CDR3 amino acids: CAWKRAGAYEQYF. Written as DNA, the CDR3 is TGTGCCTGGAAGAGGGCAGGGGCCTACGAGCAGTACTTC.

This chain connects TRBV18 to TRBJ2-1; 8 bases align to TRBD2. This CDR3 comprises 14 residues. The V gene end was trimmed by 0 bases and the J gene end by 10 bases; junction bases not matched to a gene: 5. The germline gives CDR1 KGHSH, CDR2 LQKENI. For the CDR3, the DNA is TGTGCCAGCTCACCACCCCGGGAGGGCAGAGAGCAGTTCTTC. This sequence encodes CASSPPREGREQFF.

This rearrangement joins TRBV9 to TRBJ1-2; 8 nucleotides agree with TRBD1. This CDR3 has 13 residues. The germline gives CDR1 SGDLS, CDR2 YYNGEE. Losses at the gene ends were 0 bases for V and 7 bases for J; bases not matched to a gene: 2. In DNA form, the CDR3 reads TGTGCCAGCAGCGTAGGGACAGGGCTTGGCTACACCTTC. Translating it yields CASSVGTGLGYTF. The entire variable domain, with the rest obtained from reference TRBV9 and TRBJ1-2, is as follows: DSGVTQTPKHLITATGQRVTLRCSPRSGDLSVYWYQQSLDQGLQFLIQYYNGEERAKGNILERFSAQQFPDLHSELNLSSLELGDSALYFCASSVGTGLGYTFGSGTRLTVV.

The CDR3 bases are TGTGCCAGCAGTCCGGACAGGGTCAATCAGCCCCAGCATTTT. Translation: CASSPDRVNQPQHF. The chain carries TRBV2 and TRBJ1-5, with 8 bases lining up with TRBD1. V lost 5 bases and J lost 3; bases outside the gene matches: 3. This CDR3 contains 14 residues. Germline values: CDR1 SNHLY, CDR2 FYNNEI.

The J gene is TRBJ1-1, the V gene TRBV13; D may be TRBD1 (5 bases). Germline V lookup: CDR1 PRHDT, CDR2 FYEKMQ (reference sequence). Trimming left V 1 base short and J 7 bases short, with 13 bases between. This CDR3 comprises 14 residues. This chain's CDR3 is CASSLEGRLFEAFF. The CDR3 nucleotides are TGTGCCAGCAGCTTAGAGGGGAGGCTATTTGAAGCTTTCTTT.

V usage is TRBV25-1 and J usage is TRBJ1-1; D unresolved. Germline assignment: CDR1 MGHDK and CDR2 SYGVNS. V was cut by 2 bases and J by 3 bases, with 4 bases left in between. The CDR3 is made up of 12 amino acids. DNA of the CDR3: TGTGCCAGCAGTGAAAGGGACACTGAAGCTTTCTTT. Its protein product is CASSERDTEAFF.

In DNA, the CDR3 is TGCAGCGTCGTTGGGACAGAGTACGAGCAGTACTTC. It specifies CSVVGTEYEQYF. This chain links TRBV29-1 with TRBJ2-7, with 7 bases that match TRBD1. Germline CDR1 reads SQVTM; CDR2 reads ANQGSEA. The CDR3 extends over 12 amino acids. Germline trimming cut 6 bases from V and 4 bases from J; bases unmatched to any gene: 6.

This clone came up a few times. In DNA, the CDR3 is TGTGCCAGCAGACCACGAGGACAGGGGCCCGGCTACACCTTC. This translates into CASRPRGQGPGYTF. This rearrangement joins TRBV27 to TRBJ1-2; 9 bases agree with TRBD1. There are 14 residues in the CDR3. In germline, CDR1 is MNHEY, CDR2 SMNVEV (reference sequence). The V and J ends lost 6 bases and 8 bases, in that order; junction bases with no gene match: 10.

This chain connects TRBV5-1 to TRBJ2-2; 10 bases map to TRBD1. The V gene's germline CDR1 is SGHRS and CDR2 YFSETQ. V shed 0 bases and J 6 bases; nucleotides not matched to a gene: 5. This CDR3 region has 16 residues. CDR3 loop: CASSLAPGQGSGELFF. The CDR3 DNA follows: TGCGCCAGCAGCTTGGCCCCGGGACAGGGGTCCGGGGAGCTGTTTTTT.

V and J are TRBV4-1 and TRBJ1-4; 7 bases align to TRBD1. V shed 2 bases, J shed 2 bases, and the junction held 5 bases outside the gene matches. CDR1 MGHRA and CDR2 YSYEKL come from the germline V gene. The CDR3 runs 16 residues. The CDR3 region is CASSQNRGGTNEKLFF. CDR3 coding DNA: TGCGCCAGCAGCCAAAACAGGGGTGGGACTAATGAAAAACTGTTTTTT.

This clone was recorded a few times. The chain uses TRBV27 and TRBJ2-1, with a weak D call TRBD1 (6 bases). Germline V gene lookup returns CDR1 MNHEY and CDR2 SMNVEV (reference sequence). Trimming took 0 bases from V and 13 from J, leaving 13 bases between them. The CDR3 contains 13 residues. The CDR3 loop reads CASSLSRTAPQFF. For the CDR3, the DNA is TGTGCCAGCAGTTTATCCCGGACAGCTCCTCAGTTCTTC.

This sequence joins TRBV5-4 and TRBJ1-2, with 9 nucleotides matching TRBD1. The V gene end was trimmed by 3 bases and the J gene end by 8 bases; junction bases not matched to a gene: 5. CDR1 SGHNT and CDR2 YYREEE come from the germline V gene (reference sequence). The CDR3 has 13 residues. Written as DNA, the CDR3 is TGTGCCAGCAGCTGGTACAGGGGGCTGGGCTACACCTTC. As protein: CASSWYRGLGYTF.

This clone was observed a single time. This rearrangement joins TRBV2 to TRBJ2-3; D tentatively fits TRBD1 or TRBD2 (6 bases each). Germline V gene sequence: CDR1 SNHLY, CDR2 FYNNEI. CDR3 size: 16 residues. V dropped 4 bases and J dropped 4 bases, with 18 bases sitting between them. CDR3 in DNA: TGTGCCAGCAGTGTGGGGGCAACCGGGAGCGCAGATACGCAGTATTTT. Its translation is CASSVGATGSADTQYF. Complete variable domain (other parts from reference TRBV2 and TRBJ2-3): EPEVTQTPSHQVTQMGQEVILRCVPISNHLYFYWYRQILGQKVEFLVSFYNNEISEKSEIFDDQFSVERPDGSNFTLKIRSTKLEDSAMYFCASSVGATGSADTQYFGPGTRLTVL.

This chain links TRBV10-3 with TRBJ2-1; 8 nucleotides line up with TRBD2. Losses at the gene ends were 4 bases for V and 10 bases for J; bases not matched to a gene: 9. This CDR3 comprises 14 residues. CDR1 is ENHRY, CDR2 SYGVKD, per germline. The CDR3 coding sequence is TGTGCCATCAGTGTAGGTAATAGCGGGGACGAGCAGTTCTTC. Its translation is CAISVGNSGDEQFF.

This clone was found once. The gene calls are TRBV27 and TRBJ2-7; 11 nucleotides match TRBD2. Per germline, CDR1 MNHEY and CDR2 SMNVEV (reference sequence). The CDR3 contains 12 residues. The trim removed 10 bases at V and 3 bases at J, leaving 2 bases unmatched. In DNA form, the CDR3 reads TGTGCCACCGGGACTAGCGGCTACGAGCAGTACTTC. It yields the protein CATGTSGYEQYF.

This sequence joins TRBV2 and TRBJ2-7; TRBD2 is a possible D gene (6 bases). V was clipped by 4 bases and J by 2 bases, with 12 bases between them. Per germline, CDR1 SNHLY and CDR2 FYNNEI. This CDR3 spans 14 amino acids. The CDR3 here is CASSGGGAPYEQYF. CDR3 coding DNA: TGTGCCAGCAGTGGCGGCGGGGCCCCCTACGAGCAGTACTTC.

The CDR3 DNA is TGTGCCAGCAGCCCATTAATAAGCGGGGGGGCGACAGATACGCAGTATTTT. Translating gives CASSPLISGGATDTQYF. V usage is TRBV7-3 and J usage is TRBJ2-3; 10 bases line up with TRBD2. The ends lost 5 bases at V and 3 bases at J; junction bases unmatched: 11. In germline, CDR1 is SGHTA, CDR2 FQGTGA. CDR3 length: 17 residues. Full variable domain (missing parts from reference TRBV7-3 and TRBJ2-3): GAGVSQTPSNKVTEKGKYVELRCDPISGHTALYWYRQSLGQGPEFLIYFQGTGAADDSGLPNDRFFAVRPEGSVSTLKIQRTERGDSAVYLCASSPLISGGATDTQYFGPGTRLTVL.

V and J are TRBV7-2 and TRBJ1-2, with 7 positions matching TRBD1. CDR1 and CDR2 from the germline V gene are SGHTA and FQGNSA. This CDR3 has 13 residues. J gave up 4 bases and V 4 bases, and 3 bases lay outside the gene matches. The CDR3 reads CASSSGGSYGYTF. The CDR3 coding sequence is TGTGCCAGCAGCTCAGGGGGATCCTATGGCTACACCTTC.

The CDR3 sequence: CASTPWGGDGYTF. DNA for the CDR3: TGTGCCAGCACCCCCTGGGGGGGAGATGGCTACACCTTC. V is TRBV14 and J is TRBJ1-2; a weak D match, TRBD1 (5 bases). CDR3 length: 13 residues. Germline V lookup: CDR1 SGHDN, CDR2 FVKESK. Trimming cost V 7 bases and J 6 bases, with 15 bases left between them.

The rearrangement joins TRBV6-1 to TRBJ2-5, with TRBD2 matching 15 bases. The CDR3 runs 18 residues. Germline V gene data show CDR1 as MNHNS and CDR2 as SASEGT. Unmatched junction bases numbered 8, after V lost 1 base and J lost 5 bases. CDR3 region: CASSEGGLAGGRWETQYF. DNA of the CDR3: TGTGCCAGCAGTGAAGGAGGACTAGCGGGGGGGAGGTGGGAGACCCAGTACTTC.

The chain carries TRBV29-1 and TRBJ2-5, with 9 bases fitting TRBD2. The DNA end favors TRBJ2-7, so the J call may be wrong. Germline CDR1 SQVTM, CDR2 ANQGSEA. The CDR3 length is 15 residues. The CDR3 nucleotides read TGCAGCGTTGAGACGGCGGGAGGGCCGCCCTACGAGCAGTACTTC. Translating gives CSVETAGGPPYEQYF.